One and the same sample provided the 32 T cell receptor beta chains below, sequenced in a study of T-cell reconstitution after alpha-beta-depleted transplantation in children. The authors prepared the TCRbeta library with unique molecular identifiers. TCRdb re-derived calls from the PCR reads in MiXCR, one entry per CDR3 protein. The sample records approximately 170,000 distinct CDR3 sequences, over 8.5% being singletons. The sample consisted of PBMCs, taken before TCRalphabeta/CD19-depleted stem cell transplant. Receptors originate from a boy aged 2-9 years with acute myeloid leukemia, due to receive a stem cell transplant.

Notes on this clonotype: The missing conserved phenylalanine or tryptophan at the end of this CDR3 makes a read error likely. The rearrangement links TRBV7-9 to TRBJ1-6; TRBD1 matches 8 bases. The CDR3 contains 15 residues. V shed 5 bases, J shed 11 bases, and the junction held 11 bases outside the gene matches. The germline CDR1 and CDR2 sequences are SEHNR and FQNEAQ (reference sequence). The CDR3 DNA is TGTGCCAGCAGCCCGACTGGACAGGGACGGCCACCCCTCCACTTA. Translated: CASSPTGQGRPPLHL.

At least ten counts were recorded for this clonotype. The gene calls are TRBV5-1 and TRBJ1-6; the match to TRBD1 covers 9 bases. Trimming took 3 bases from V and 7 from J; bases not matched to a gene: 5. This CDR3 comprises 15 residues. Germline V gene lookup returns CDR1 SGHRS and CDR2 YFSETQ. CDR3 nucleotide sequence: TGCGCCAGCAGCTCGGGACAGGGACAGAATTCACCCCTCCACTTT. It codes for CASSSGQGQNSPLHF.

This clonotype was recorded many times. The chain links TRBV9 to TRBJ2-5, with D perhaps being TRBD1 or TRBD2 (5 bases each). Trimming pared 3 bases from V and 3 bases from J, leaving 18 bases between. From germline, CDR1 is SGDLS and CDR2 YYNGEE. The CDR3 totals 16 residues. CDR3 in amino acids: CASSARKRGEKETQYF. The CDR3, as DNA: TGTGCCAGCAGCGCAAGGAAGAGGGGAGAGAAAGAGACCCAGTACTTC.

Notes on this clonotype: This may stem from a read error, because a much larger clone lies one nucleotide away. The chain joins TRBV15 to TRBJ2-1, with a possible D match to TRBD2 (5 bases). Trimming removed 4 bases from V and 6 bases from J, with 7 bases in between. The CDR3 has 12 residues. The germline V gene has CDR1 LNHNV and CDR2 YYDKDF (reference sequence). As DNA, the CDR3 is TGTGCCACCAGCACACGGGGCAATGAGCAGTTCTTC. This gives the protein CATSTRGNEQFF.

The rearrangement uses TRBV4-1 and TRBJ2-1; D unresolved. The CDR3 runs to 14 residues. Trimming left V 5 bases short and J 4 bases short, with 12 bases between. The germline gives CDR1 MGHRA, CDR2 YSYEKL. The CDR3: CASSALPKYNEQFF. In DNA form, the CDR3 reads TGCGCCAGCAGCGCACTTCCCAAGTACAATGAGCAGTTCTTC.

This clonotype showed up many times. The rearrangement joins TRBV20-1 to TRBJ2-3; D not certain. The CDR3 length is 15 residues. V lost 1 base to trimming and J lost 2 bases, with 13 bases between them. Germline loops: CDR1 DFQATT, CDR2 SNEGSKA (reference sequence). DNA of the CDR3: TGCAGTGCTAGAGCATTACACGACCCCACAGATACGCAGTATTTT. This encodes CSARALHDPTDTQYF.

This clonotype was detected ten times or more. The rearrangement uses TRBV18 and TRBJ1-2; the match to TRBD1 covers 9 bases. The V segment lost 5 bases and the J segment 6 bases; nucleotides outside the gene matches: 7. The CDR3 covers 14 residues. Per the germline V gene, CDR1 is KGHSH and CDR2 is LQKENI. The CDR3 DNA is TGTGCCAGCTCAGCGAGGACAGGGGCTGATGGCTACACCTTC. Its protein product is CASSARTGADGYTF.

This clonotype was picked up many times. The chain has TRBV7-2 and TRBJ2-5; D is tentatively TRBD1 or TRBD2 (6 bases each). This CDR3 contains 16 residues. From germline, CDR1 is SGHTA and CDR2 FQGNSA. V dropped 2 bases and J dropped 2 bases, with 15 bases sitting between them. CDR3 amino acids: CASSLLYGGSQETQYF. In nucleotides, the CDR3 is TGTGCCAGCAGCTTACTCTACGGGGGCTCGCAAGAGACCCAGTACTTC.

The table lists this clonotype with many counts. This chain links TRBV20-1 with TRBJ2-1; TRBD2 aligns across 8 bases. The ends lost 4 bases at V and 5 bases at J; junction bases unmatched: 4. Per the germline V gene, CDR1 is DFQATT and CDR2 is SNEGSKA (reference sequence). The CDR3 has 13 amino acids. The CDR3 sequence: CSANGLADNEQFF. CDR3 bases: TGCAGTGCTAACGGACTAGCTGACAATGAGCAGTTCTTC.

This clonotype was detected many times. The gene calls are TRBV6-1 and TRBJ1-6; TRBD1 matches at 8 bases. CDR3 length: 14 amino acids. Germline values: CDR1 MNHNS, CDR2 SASEGT. After removal of 7 bases from V and 7 bases from J, the junction contained 6 bases not matched to a gene. CDR3 loop: CASNLDRGNSPLHF. DNA of the CDR3: TGTGCCAGCAATCTAGACAGGGGAAATTCACCCCTCCACTTT.

This clonotype was detected ten times or more. CDR3 residues: CASSPQGVASPLHF. DNA of the CDR3: TGTGCCAGCAGTCCCCAGGGTGTCGCTTCACCCCTCCACTTT. The genes are TRBV6-1 and TRBJ1-6; possibly TRBD1 for D (5 bases). The CDR3 loop spans 14 amino acids. Germline CDR1 is MNHNS and CDR2 is SASEGT. The germline V and J ends were trimmed by 5 bases and 9 bases, with 14 bases remaining between them.

The rearrangement joins TRBV7-6 to TRBJ2-5; tentatively, D is TRBD1 (5 bases). This CDR3 is 16 amino acids long. CDR1 is SGHVS and CDR2 is FNYEAQ in the germline V gene. V was cut by 4 bases and J by 2 bases, with 17 bases left in between. The CDR3 coding sequence is TGTGCCAGCAGCTCCCTCGTGGGGCAGGGACAAGAGACCCAGTACTTC. It yields the protein CASSSLVGQGQETQYF. Supplemented by reference TRBV7-6 and TRBJ2-5, the full variable domain reads GAGVSQSPRYKVTKRGQDVALRCDPISGHVSLYWYRQALGQGPEFLTYFNYEAQQDKSGLPNDRFSAERPEGSISTLTIQRTEQRDSAMYRCASSSLVGQGQETQYFGPGTRLLVL.

This clonotype showed up many times. The DNA for the CDR3 is TGCAGCGTTGATACATTTCTGAACACTGAAGCTTTCTTT. Its protein is CSVDTFLNTEAFF. This chain connects TRBV29-1 to TRBJ1-1, with D hard to call. CDR1 and CDR2 from the germline V gene are SQVTM and ANQGSEA. Trimming took off 3 bases at V and 0 bases at J, with 8 bases between the two ends. The CDR3 length is 13 residues.

This clonotype was recorded at least ten times. The chain employs TRBV5-1 and TRBJ2-2, with a weak D call TRBD2 (6 bases). There are 14 residues in the CDR3. Trimming stripped 7 bases from V and 5 bases from J, with 15 bases between. Germline V lookup: CDR1 SGHRS, CDR2 YFSETQ. CDR3 in amino acids: CASLSSVGTGELFF. For the CDR3, the DNA is TGCGCCAGCCTATCTAGCGTTGGAACCGGGGAGCTGTTTTTT.

This clonotype came up a few times. In nucleotides, the CDR3 is TGTGCCAGCAGTGGAGGTCTAGCGGGGGGGAAGAGCTCCTACGAGCAGTACGTC. Its protein product is CASSGGLAGGKSSYEQYV. The chain combines TRBV12-3 or TRBV12-4 with TRBJ2-7; 12 positions match TRBD2. V dropped 5 bases and J dropped 0; count of bases not matched to a gene: 11. CDR3 length equals 18 residues.

In its sample, this clonotype was seen many times. The chain links TRBV28 to TRBJ2-7; D might be TRBD1 or TRBD2, each matching 5 bases. Germline V gene data show CDR1 as MDHEN and CDR2 as SYDVKM. V shed 8 bases and J shed 1 base, with 9 bases lying between them. The CDR3 has 12 amino acids. The CDR3 is CASRGGSYEQYF. The CDR3 coding sequence is TGTGCCAGCCGGGGCGGGTCCTACGAGCAGTACTTC.

On this clonotype: This may be a read error: a much more frequent sequence differs by one nucleotide. The chain links TRBV20-1 to TRBJ1-5; D uncertain. Germline V gene lookup returns CDR1 DFQATT and CDR2 SNEGSKA (reference sequence). The CDR3 is made up of 15 amino acids. V dropped 0 bases and J dropped 1 base, with 10 bases sitting between them. The CDR3 reads CSARDSMTSNQPQHF. DNA of the CDR3: TGCAGTGCTAGAGATTCCATGACCAGCAATCAGCCCCAGCATTTT.

This clonotype was counted ten times or more. The V call is TRBV13, the J call TRBJ2-1; the match to TRBD1 covers 7 bases. The J segment lost 0 bases and the V segment lost 10 bases, leaving 6 bases of the junction unmatched. The CDR3 covers 14 residues. Germline loops: CDR1 PRHDT, CDR2 FYEKMQ (reference sequence). CDR3 in DNA: TGTGCCACCAGGGACAGTGACTCCTACAATGAGCAGTTCTTC. Its protein product is CATRDSDSYNEQFF.

A few counts support this clonotype. The rearrangement links TRBV7-6 to TRBJ2-7, with D maybe TRBD1 (6 bases). This CDR3 comprises 13 residues. Germline V gene lookup returns CDR1 SGHVS and CDR2 FNYEAQ. Trimming cost V 5 bases and J 4 bases, with 12 bases left between them. This CDR3 reads CASSVRTGYEQYF. CDR3 DNA sequence: TGTGCCAGCAGCGTACGAACAGGGTACGAGCAGTACTTC. The complete variable domain, with remaining parts taken from reference TRBV7-6 and TRBJ2-7, reads GAGVSQSPRYKVTKRGQDVALRCDPISGHVSLYWYRQALGQGPEFLTYFNYEAQQDKSGLPNDRFSAERPEGSISTLTIQRTEQRDSAMYRCASSVRTGYEQYFGPGTRLTVT.

This clonotype appeared many times. The CDR3 region has the DNA TGTGCCAGCAGCCCACCGGGCCGGGAGACCCAGTACTTC. As protein: CASSPPGRETQYF. The genes are TRBV7-6 and TRBJ2-5; D is uncertain. The CDR3 totals 13 residues. The germline V gene encodes CDR1 SGHVS and CDR2 FNYEAQ. The V gene lost 5 bases and the J gene lost 5 bases, with 12 bases spanning the gap.

V gene TRBV11-2 combines with J gene TRBJ2-7; perhaps TRBD2 as D (5 bases). Germline values: CDR1 SGHAT, CDR2 FQNNGV. V was pared by 4 bases and J by 2 bases, with 15 bases between. The CDR3 contains 15 residues. The CDR3: CASSSRVGSTYEQYF. In nucleotides, the CDR3 is TGTGCCAGCAGCTCCCGGGTAGGGAGTACCTACGAGCAGTACTTC.

A remark on this clonotype: Its ends do not fully match the called genes, so a read error is possible. The chain joins TRBV12-3 or TRBV12-4 to TRBJ2-3; D call uncertain. This CDR3 has 13 amino acids. This chain's CDR3 is CASSFGSTDMQYF. The CDR3 DNA follows: TGTGCCAGCAGTTTTGGTTCCACAGATATGCAGTATTTT.

This clonotype was detected many times. V and J are TRBV7-2 and TRBJ2-5; 8 bases fit TRBD2. Germline V gene sequence: CDR1 SGHTA, CDR2 FQGNSA. Trimming took 5 bases from V and 5 from J; bases not matched to a gene: 10. This CDR3 comprises 15 residues. The CDR3 DNA follows: TGTGCCAGCAGCCTGGGGACTAGAAGGTCGGAGACCCAGTACTTC. Translated, it gives CASSLGTRRSETQYF.

This clonotype was found many times. The J gene is TRBJ1-2, the V gene TRBV20-1; no clear D gene. V lost 2 bases to trimming and J lost 8 bases, with 12 bases between them. The germline CDR1 and CDR2 sequences are DFQATT and SNEGSKA (reference sequence). The CDR3 totals 12 residues. This CDR3 reads CSARRPLGGYTF. Here the CDR3 DNA reads TGCAGTGCTAGAAGGCCGCTCGGCGGCTACACCTTC.

This clonotype showed up many times. This CDR3 is CANTGLGQPQHF. As DNA, the CDR3 is TGTGCCAACACAGGGCTTGGTCAGCCCCAGCATTTT. The genes are TRBV27 and TRBJ1-5, with D possibly being TRBD1 (6 bases). This CDR3 comprises 12 residues. Trimming stripped 10 bases from V and 6 bases from J, with 13 bases between. The V gene's germline CDR1 is MNHEY and CDR2 SMNVEV (reference sequence).

Many counts were recorded for this clonotype. V is TRBV28 and J is TRBJ2-1; D gene unclear. CDR1 is MDHEN, CDR2 SYDVKM, per germline. CDR3 length equals 16 residues. The ends were cut back, 0 bases at V and 3 bases at J, with 12 bases in the middle. As DNA, the CDR3 is TGTGCCAGCAGTTTATGCGCCAGGTCAGTCTACAATGAGCAGTTCTTC. This translates into CASSLCARSVYNEQFF.

This clonotype was seen repeatedly, ten times or more. CDR3 bases: TGTGCCAGCAGCTTAACCCCACCCCCAAGTTCCTACGAGCAGTACTTC. Translating it yields CASSLTPPPSSYEQYF. The chain joins TRBV7-6 to TRBJ2-7; no firm D call. The CDR3 has 16 residues. Trimming pared 2 bases from V and 1 base from J, leaving 15 bases between. The V gene's germline CDR1 is SGHVS and CDR2 FNYEAQ.

This clonotype has at least ten counts. The chain joins TRBV3-1 to TRBJ1-2; 7 nucleotides agree with TRBD1. Germline assignment: CDR1 LGHDT and CDR2 YNNKEL (reference sequence). Trimming removed 2 bases from V and 8 bases from J; junction bases left unmatched: 5. CDR3 length: 13 residues. CDR3 bases: TGTGCCAGCAGCCAAAGACAGGGTAACGGCTACACCTTC. This codes for CASSQRQGNGYTF.

J is TRBJ2-3 and V is TRBV2; TRBD2 is a possible D gene (6 bases). V lost 5 bases and J lost 6, with 9 bases in between. The CDR3 runs to 12 residues. Germline-derived CDR1 and CDR2 are SNHLY and FYNNEI. CDR3 region: CASSKTSDTQYF. The CDR3 DNA is TGTGCCAGCAGTAAGACTAGTGATACGCAGTATTTT.

Ten or more counts support this clonotype. This chain joins TRBV7-2 and TRBJ2-1, with 10 bases that match TRBD2. The CDR3 runs to 15 residues. The V gene's germline CDR1 is SGHTA and CDR2 FQGNSA. Trimming cost V 5 bases and J 7 bases; bases outside gene matches: 8. The CDR3 bases are TGTGCCAGCAGCAGGCTAGCGGGGGTTTCGAATGAGCAGTTCTTC. This codes for CASSRLAGVSNEQFF.

This clonotype was detected many times. The V and J genes are TRBV6-5 and TRBJ2-5, with D perhaps assigned TRBD1 or TRBD2 (5 bases each). The CDR3 sequence is 13 residues long. V was shortened by 2 bases and J by 4 bases, with 8 bases between the two germline ends. The germline gives CDR1 MNHEY, CDR2 SVGAGI. This CDR3 is CASSYGGGETQYF. The CDR3 region has the DNA TGTGCCAGCAGTTACGGGGGTGGAGAGACCCAGTACTTC.

This clonotype has at least ten counts. This chain links TRBV4-2 with TRBJ1-5; possibly TRBD1 for D (5 bases). The length of the CDR3 is 15 residues. Germline-derived CDR1 and CDR2 are LGHNA and YNFKEQ. The V end was cut by 0 bases, the J end by 3 bases, with 9 bases between. DNA for the CDR3: TGTGCCAGCAGCCAAGAGGGGGGGGACAATCAGCCCCAGCATTTT. Its translation is CASSQEGGDNQPQHF.